The T cell receptor (beta chain) under discussion was sequenced for a study of blood T cell repertoires in COVID-19. Study overall: Samples came from the United States, Italy and Spain, spanning acute and convalescent COVID-19.

Looked up from germline, CDR1 is SGHRS and CDR2 is YFSETQ. V gave up 1 base and J gave up 3 bases, with 8 bases separating them. There are 15 residues in the CDR3. Clones were sequenced by immunoSEQ multiplex PCR, and TCRdb holds only the in-frame ones, with some missing. The sample holds around 310,000 clones, over 75% seen once. This receptor was identified in a woman aged 30 to 39 with COVID-19, enrolled during active disease. V is TRBV5-1 and J is TRBJ1-6; D uncertain. Sequencing was done on a sample of peripheral blood. CDR3 sequence (DNA): TGCGCCAGCAGCTTGCTACAGAACTATAATTCACCCCTCCACTTT. Encoded protein: CASSLLQNYNSPLHF.